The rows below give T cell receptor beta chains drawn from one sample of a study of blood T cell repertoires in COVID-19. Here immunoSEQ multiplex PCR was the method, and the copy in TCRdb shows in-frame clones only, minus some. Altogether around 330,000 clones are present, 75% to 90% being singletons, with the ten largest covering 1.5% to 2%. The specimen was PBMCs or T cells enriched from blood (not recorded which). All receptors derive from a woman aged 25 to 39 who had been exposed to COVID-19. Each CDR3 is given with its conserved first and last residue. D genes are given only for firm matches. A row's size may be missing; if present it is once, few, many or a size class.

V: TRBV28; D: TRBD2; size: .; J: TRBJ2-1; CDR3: CASSLPPGLKRSSSYNEQFF; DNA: TGTGCCAGCAGTTTACCCCCGGGACTAAAACGGTCCAGCTCCTACAATGAGCAGTTCTTC
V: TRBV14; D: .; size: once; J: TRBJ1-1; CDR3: CASSPLLLNTEAFF; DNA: TGTGCCAGCAGCCCGTTGTTGTTGAACACTGAAGCTTTCTTT
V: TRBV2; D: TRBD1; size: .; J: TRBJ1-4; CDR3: CASSLQGLNEKLFF; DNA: TGTGCCAGCAGCCTACAGGGGCTTAATGAAAAACTGTTTTTT
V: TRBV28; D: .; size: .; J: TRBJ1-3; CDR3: CASSTVVSGNTIYF; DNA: TGTGCCAGCAGTACTGTTGTTTCCGGAAACACCATATATTTT
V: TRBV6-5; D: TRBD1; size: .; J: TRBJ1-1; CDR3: CASSPGQGMVAFF; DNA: TGTGCCAGCAGCCCGGGACAGGGGATGGTAGCTTTCTTT
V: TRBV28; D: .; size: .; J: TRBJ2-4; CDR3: CASSFPGGVAKNIQYF; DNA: TGTGCCAGCAGTTTCCCGGGGGGCGTAGCCAAAAACATTCAGTACTTC
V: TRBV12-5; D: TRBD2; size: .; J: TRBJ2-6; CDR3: CASGSSPGLAGISGANVLTF; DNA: TGTGCTAGTGGTTCTTCCCCGGGACTAGCGGGGATCTCTGGGGCCAACGTCCTGACTTTC
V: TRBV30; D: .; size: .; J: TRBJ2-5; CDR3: CAWSERGWKTQYF; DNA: TGTGCCTGGAGTGAAAGGGGGTGGAAGACCCAGTACTTC
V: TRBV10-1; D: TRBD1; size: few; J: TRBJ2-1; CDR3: CARSPGQGFGFF; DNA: TGCGCCAGGAGCCCGGGACAGGGGTTCGGGTTCTTC
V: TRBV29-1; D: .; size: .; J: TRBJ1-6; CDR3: CSVEIVSRRDNSPLHF; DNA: TGCAGCGTTGAAATAGTATCCAGGCGGGATAATTCACCCCTCCACTTT
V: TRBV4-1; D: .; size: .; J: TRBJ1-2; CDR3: CASSQATGTRGYTF; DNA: TGCGCCAGCAGCCAGGCCACAGGGACCCGGGGCTACACCTTC
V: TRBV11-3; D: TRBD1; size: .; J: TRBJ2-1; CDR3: CASSFRTGSYNEQFF; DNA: TGTGCCAGCAGCTTCAGGACAGGGTCCTACAATGAGCAGTTCTTC
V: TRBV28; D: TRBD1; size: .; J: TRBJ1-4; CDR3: CASSFDRVGEKLFF; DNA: TGTGCCAGCAGCTTCGACAGGGTAGGGGAAAAACTGTTTTTT
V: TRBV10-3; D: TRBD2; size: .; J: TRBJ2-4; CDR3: CAISVNSGGSKNIQYF; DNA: TGTGCCATCAGTGTGAACAGCGGGGGGTCAAAAAACATTCAGTACTTC
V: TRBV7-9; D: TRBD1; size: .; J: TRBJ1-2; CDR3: CASKGQGLHAGYGYTF; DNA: TGTGCCAGCAAGGGACAGGGGCTCCACGCTGGCTATGGCTACACCTTC
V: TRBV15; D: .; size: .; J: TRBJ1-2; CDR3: CATSRDLEGSVYGYTF; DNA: TGTGCCACCAGCAGAGATCTGGAGGGGTCGGTCTATGGCTACACCTTC
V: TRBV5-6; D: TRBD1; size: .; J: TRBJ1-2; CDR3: CASSFNRGSDGYTF; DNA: TGTGCCAGCAGCTTTAACAGGGGGAGCGATGGCTACACCTTC
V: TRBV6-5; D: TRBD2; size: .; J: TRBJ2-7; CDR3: CASRPTSGSSYEQYF; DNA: TGTGCCAGCAGGCCGACTAGCGGTAGTTCCTACGAGCAGTACTTC
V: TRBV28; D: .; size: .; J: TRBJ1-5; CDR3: CASRGGGLQPQHF; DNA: TGTGCCAGCAGAGGTGGAGGGTTACAGCCCCAGCATTTT
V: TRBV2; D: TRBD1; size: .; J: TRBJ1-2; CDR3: CASSRNRGSVGYTF; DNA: TGTGCCAGCAGTCGGAACAGGGGTTCTGTTGGCTACACCTTC
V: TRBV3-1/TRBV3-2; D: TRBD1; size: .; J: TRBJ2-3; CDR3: CASSQWDSRTDTQYF; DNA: TGTGCCAGCAGCCAGTGGGACAGCCGCACAGATACGCAGTATTTT
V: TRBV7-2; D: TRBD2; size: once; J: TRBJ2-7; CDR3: CASSFSGGNEQYF; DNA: TGTGCCAGCAGCTTCAGCGGGGGGAACGAGCAGTACTTC
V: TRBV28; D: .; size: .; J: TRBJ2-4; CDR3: CASSVPGAKNIQYF; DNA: TGTGCCAGCAGTGTGCCGGGGGCCAAAAACATTCAGTACTTC
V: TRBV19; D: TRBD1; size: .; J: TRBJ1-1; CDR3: CASSLIDRDTEAFF; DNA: TGTGCCAGTAGTCTCATCGACAGGGACACTGAAGCTTTCTTT
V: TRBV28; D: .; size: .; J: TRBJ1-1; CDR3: CGSLSNTEAFF; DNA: TGTGGATCCCTGAGTAACACTGAAGCTTTCTTT
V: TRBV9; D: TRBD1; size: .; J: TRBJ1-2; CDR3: CASSVDTGGLYGYTF; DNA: TGTGCCAGCAGCGTAGATACAGGGGGCCTCTATGGCTACACCTTC
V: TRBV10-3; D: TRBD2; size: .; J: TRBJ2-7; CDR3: CAISRTGTSNEQYF; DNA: TGTGCCATCAGTCGAACCGGGACTAGCAACGAGCAGTACTTC
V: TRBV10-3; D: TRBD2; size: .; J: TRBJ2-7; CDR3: CAISEGTSGAAYEQYF; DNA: TGTGCCATCAGTGAGGGTACTAGCGGGGCCGCCTACGAGCAGTACTTC
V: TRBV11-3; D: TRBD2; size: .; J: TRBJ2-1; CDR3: CASNGSRGLDSLSSYNEQFF; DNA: TGTGCCAGCAACGGGAGCAGGGGACTAGACTCTCTGAGCTCCTACAATGAGCAGTTCTTC
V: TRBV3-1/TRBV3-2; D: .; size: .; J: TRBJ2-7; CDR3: CASSRGKAVEQYF; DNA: TGTGCCAGCAGCCGGGGCAAGGCGGTCGAGCAGTACTTC
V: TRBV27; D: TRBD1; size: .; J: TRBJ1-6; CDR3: CASSLGTGGSPLHF; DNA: TGTGCCAGCAGTCTCGGGACAGGGGGTTCACCCCTCCACTTT
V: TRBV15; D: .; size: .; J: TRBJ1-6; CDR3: CATSPLNRGSPLHF; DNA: TGTGCCACCAGCCCTTTAAATCGGGGGTCACCCCTCCACTTT
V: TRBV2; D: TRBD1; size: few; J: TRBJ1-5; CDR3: CASSPDRVQPQHF; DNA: TGTGCCAGCAGCCCTGACAGGGTTCAGCCCCAGCATTTT
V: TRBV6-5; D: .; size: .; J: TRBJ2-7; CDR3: CASSYSGRSSSYEQYF; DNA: TGTGCCAGCAGTTACTCGGGCAGGTCAAGCTCCTACGAGCAGTACTTC
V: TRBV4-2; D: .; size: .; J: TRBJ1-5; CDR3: CASSDSSNQPQHF; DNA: TGTGCCAGCAGCGACAGTAGCAATCAGCCCCAGCATTTT
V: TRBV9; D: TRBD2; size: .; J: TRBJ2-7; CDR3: CASSVDLAGEQYF; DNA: TGTGCCAGCAGCGTAGATCTAGCGGGCGAGCAGTACTTC
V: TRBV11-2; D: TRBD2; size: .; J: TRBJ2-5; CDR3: CASSLGTAGVVRETQYF; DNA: TGTGCCAGCAGCTTAGGGACAGCGGGGGTCGTAAGGGAGACCCAGTACTTC